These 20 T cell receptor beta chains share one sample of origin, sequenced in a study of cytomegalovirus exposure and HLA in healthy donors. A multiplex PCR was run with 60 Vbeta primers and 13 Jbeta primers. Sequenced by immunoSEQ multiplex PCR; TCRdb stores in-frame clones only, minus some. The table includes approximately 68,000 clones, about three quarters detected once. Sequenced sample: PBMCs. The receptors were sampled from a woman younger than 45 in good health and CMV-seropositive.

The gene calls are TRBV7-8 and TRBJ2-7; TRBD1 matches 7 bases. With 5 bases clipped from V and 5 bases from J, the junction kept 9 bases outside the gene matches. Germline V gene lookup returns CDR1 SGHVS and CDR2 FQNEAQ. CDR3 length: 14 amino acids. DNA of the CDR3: TGTGCCAGCAGCGAGAGACAGGGTGTCAACGAGCAGTACTTC. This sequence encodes CASSERQGVNEQYF.

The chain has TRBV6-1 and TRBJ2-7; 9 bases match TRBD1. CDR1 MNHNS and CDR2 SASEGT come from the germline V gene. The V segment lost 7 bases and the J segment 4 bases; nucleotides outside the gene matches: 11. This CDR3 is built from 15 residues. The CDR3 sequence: CASIPFRDRAYEQYF. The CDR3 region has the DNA TGTGCCAGCATCCCCTTCCGGGACAGGGCATACGAGCAGTACTTC.

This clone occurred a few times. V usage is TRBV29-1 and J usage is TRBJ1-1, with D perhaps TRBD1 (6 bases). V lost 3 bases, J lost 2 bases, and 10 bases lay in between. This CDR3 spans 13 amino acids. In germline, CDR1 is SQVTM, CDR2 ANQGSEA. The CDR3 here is CSVDSGGNTEAFF. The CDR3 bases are TGCAGCGTTGATTCGGGGGGCAACACTGAAGCTTTCTTT.

Here the CDR3 DNA reads TGTGCCAGCAGGCGTAGGGGCTGGAATGAGCAGTTCTTC. Its translation is CASRRRGWNEQFF. The V gene is TRBV6-5, the J gene TRBJ2-1; weak D call: TRBD1 (5 bases). The CDR3 consists of 13 residues. Trimming left V 6 bases short and J 7 bases short, with 13 bases between. The V gene's germline CDR1 is MNHEY and CDR2 SVGAGI.

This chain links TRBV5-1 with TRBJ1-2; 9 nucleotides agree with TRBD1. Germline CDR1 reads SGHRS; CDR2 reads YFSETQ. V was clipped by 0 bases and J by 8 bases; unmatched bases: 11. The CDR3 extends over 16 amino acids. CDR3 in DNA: TGCGCCAGCAGCTTGGACAGGGGGCCGCGCGGCGTGGGCTACACCTTC. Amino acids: CASSLDRGPRGVGYTF.

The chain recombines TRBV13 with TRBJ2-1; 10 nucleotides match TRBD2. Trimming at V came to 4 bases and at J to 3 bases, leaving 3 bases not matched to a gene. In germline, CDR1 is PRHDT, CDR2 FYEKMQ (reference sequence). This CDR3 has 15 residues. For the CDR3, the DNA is TGTGCCAGCAGCTCCAGGACTAGCGGCTACAATGAGCAGTTCTTC. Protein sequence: CASSSRTSGYNEQFF.

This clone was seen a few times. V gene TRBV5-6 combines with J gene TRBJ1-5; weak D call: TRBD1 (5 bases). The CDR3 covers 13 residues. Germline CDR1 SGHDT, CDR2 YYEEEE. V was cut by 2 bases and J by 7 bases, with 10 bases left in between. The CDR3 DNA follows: TGTGCCAGCAGCTTTCAGGGTAGCCAGCCCCAGCATTTT. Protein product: CASSFQGSQPQHF.

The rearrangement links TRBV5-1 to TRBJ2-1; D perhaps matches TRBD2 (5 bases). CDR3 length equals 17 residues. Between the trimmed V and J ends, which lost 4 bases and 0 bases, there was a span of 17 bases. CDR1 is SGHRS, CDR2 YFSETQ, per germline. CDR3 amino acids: CASSHGSAFASYNEQFF. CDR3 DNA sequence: TGCGCCAGCAGCCATGGGAGCGCCTTCGCCTCCTACAATGAGCAGTTCTTC.

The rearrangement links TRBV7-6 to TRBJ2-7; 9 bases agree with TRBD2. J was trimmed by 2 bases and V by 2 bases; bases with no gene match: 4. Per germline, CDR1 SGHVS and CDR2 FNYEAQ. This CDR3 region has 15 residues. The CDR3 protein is CASSLWAGGPYEQYF. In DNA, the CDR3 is TGTGCCAGCAGCTTATGGGCGGGAGGGCCCTACGAGCAGTACTTC. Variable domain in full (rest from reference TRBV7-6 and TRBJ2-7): GAGVSQSPRYKVTKRGQDVALRCDPISGHVSLYWYRQALGQGPEFLTYFNYEAQQDKSGLPNDRFSAERPEGSISTLTIQRTEQRDSAMYRCASSLWAGGPYEQYFGPGTRLTVT.

The CDR3 nucleotides are TGTGCCAGCAGCCAGGGGACAGGACTAGCCAAAAACATTCAGTACTTC. It yields the protein CASSQGTGLAKNIQYF. The gene calls are TRBV7-8 and TRBJ2-4; 8 bases match TRBD1. V was pared by 5 bases and J by 0 bases, with 6 bases of the junction left unmatched. CDR3 length: 16 amino acids. The germline V gene has CDR1 SGHVS and CDR2 FQNEAQ.

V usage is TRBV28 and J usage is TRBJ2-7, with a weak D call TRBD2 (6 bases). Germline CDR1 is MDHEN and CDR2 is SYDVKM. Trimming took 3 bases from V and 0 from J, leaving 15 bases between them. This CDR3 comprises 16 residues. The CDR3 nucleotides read TGTGCCAGCAGTTTTATGGGGGACTCCTACTCCTACGAGCAGTACTTC. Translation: CASSFMGDSYSYEQYF.

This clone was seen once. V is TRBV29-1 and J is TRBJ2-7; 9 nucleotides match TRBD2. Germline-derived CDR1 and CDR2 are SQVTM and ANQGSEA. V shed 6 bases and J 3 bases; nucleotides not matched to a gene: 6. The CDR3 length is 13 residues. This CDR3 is CSVAGLASYEQYF. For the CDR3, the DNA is TGCAGCGTGGCCGGACTAGCGAGCTACGAGCAGTACTTC.

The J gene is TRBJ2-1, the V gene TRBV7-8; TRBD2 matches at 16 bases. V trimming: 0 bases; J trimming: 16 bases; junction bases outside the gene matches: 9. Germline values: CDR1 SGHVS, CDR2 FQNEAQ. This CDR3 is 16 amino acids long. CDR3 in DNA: TGTGCCAGCAGCTTAGCGCTTGGGACTAGCGGGAGGGCGGAATTCTTC. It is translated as CASSLALGTSGRAEFF.

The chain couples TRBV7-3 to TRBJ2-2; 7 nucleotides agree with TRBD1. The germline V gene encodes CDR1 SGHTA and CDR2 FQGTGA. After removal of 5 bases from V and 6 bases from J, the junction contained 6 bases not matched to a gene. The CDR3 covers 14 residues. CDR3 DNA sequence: TGTGCCAGCAGCGTACTACAGGGGTCCGGGGAGCTGTTTTTT. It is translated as CASSVLQGSGELFF.

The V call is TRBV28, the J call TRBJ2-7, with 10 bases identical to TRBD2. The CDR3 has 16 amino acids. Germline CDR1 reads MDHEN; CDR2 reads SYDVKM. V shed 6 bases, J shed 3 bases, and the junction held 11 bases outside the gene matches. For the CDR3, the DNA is TGTGCCAGCAGCTTCCAACCCGGACTAGCGGTCTACGAGCAGTACTTC. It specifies CASSFQPGLAVYEQYF.

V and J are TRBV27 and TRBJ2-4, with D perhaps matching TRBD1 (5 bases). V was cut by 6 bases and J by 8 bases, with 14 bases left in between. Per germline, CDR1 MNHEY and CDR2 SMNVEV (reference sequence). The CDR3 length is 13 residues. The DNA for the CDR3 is TGTGCCAGCAGATTGGCAGGGTCGTACATTCAGTACTTC. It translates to CASRLAGSYIQYF.

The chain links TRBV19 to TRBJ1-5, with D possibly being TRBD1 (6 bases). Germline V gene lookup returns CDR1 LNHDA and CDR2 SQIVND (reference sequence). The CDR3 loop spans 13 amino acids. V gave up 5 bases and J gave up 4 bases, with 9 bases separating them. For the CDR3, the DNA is TGTGCCAGTAGTGCGGACAGTAATCAGCCCCAGCATTTT. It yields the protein CASSADSNQPQHF.

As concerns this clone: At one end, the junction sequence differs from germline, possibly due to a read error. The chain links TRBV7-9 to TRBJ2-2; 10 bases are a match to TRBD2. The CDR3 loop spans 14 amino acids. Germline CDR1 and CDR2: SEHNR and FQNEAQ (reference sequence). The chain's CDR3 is CASSLAGATGELFF. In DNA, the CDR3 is TGTGCCAGCAGCCTAGCGGGAGCCACCGGGGAGCTGTTTTTT. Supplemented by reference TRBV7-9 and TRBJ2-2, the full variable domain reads DTGVSQNPRHKITKRGQNVTFRCDPISEHNRLYWYRQTLGQGPEFLTYFQNEAQLEKSRLLSDRFSAERPKGSFSTLEIQRTEQGDSAMYLCASSLAGATGELFFGEGSRLTVL.

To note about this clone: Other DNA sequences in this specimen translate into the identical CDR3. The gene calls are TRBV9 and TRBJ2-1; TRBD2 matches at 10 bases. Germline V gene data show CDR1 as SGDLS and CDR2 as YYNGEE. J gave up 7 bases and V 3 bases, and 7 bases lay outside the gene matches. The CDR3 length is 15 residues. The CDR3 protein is CASSASGRAGNEQFF. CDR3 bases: TGTGCCAGCAGCGCGAGCGGGAGGGCCGGTAATGAGCAGTTCTTC.

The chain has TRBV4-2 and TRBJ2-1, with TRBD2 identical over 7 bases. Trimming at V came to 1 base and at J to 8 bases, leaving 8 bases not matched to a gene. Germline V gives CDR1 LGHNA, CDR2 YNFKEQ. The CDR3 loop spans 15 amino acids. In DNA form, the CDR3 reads TGTGCCAGCAGCCAAGCGGCGGGAGAAAACTATGAGCAGTTCTTC. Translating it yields CASSQAAGENYEQFF.